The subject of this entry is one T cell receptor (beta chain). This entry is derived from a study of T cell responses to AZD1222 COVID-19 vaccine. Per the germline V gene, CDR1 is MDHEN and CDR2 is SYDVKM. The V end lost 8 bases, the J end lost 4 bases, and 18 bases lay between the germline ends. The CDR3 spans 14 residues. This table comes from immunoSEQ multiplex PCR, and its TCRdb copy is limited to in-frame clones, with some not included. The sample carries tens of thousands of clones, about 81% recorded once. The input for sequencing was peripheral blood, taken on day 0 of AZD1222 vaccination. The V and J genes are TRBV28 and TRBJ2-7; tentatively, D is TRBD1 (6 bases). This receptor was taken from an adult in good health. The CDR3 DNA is TGTGCCAGCGCCTCCCAGGACAGAGATTACGAGCAGTACTTC. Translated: CASASQDRDYEQYF.